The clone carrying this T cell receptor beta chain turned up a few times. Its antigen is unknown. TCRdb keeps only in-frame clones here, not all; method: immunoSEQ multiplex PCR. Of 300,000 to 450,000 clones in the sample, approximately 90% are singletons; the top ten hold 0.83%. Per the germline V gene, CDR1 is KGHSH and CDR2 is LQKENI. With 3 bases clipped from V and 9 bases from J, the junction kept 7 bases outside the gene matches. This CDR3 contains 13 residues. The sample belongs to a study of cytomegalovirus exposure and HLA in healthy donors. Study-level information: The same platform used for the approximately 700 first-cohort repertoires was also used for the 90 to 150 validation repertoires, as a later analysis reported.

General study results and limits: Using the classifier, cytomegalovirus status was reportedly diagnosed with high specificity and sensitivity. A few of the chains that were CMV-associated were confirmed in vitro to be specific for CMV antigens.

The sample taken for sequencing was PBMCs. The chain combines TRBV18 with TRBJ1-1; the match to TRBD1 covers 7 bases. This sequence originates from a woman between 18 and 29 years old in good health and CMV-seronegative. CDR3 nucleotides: TGTGCCAGCTCACCTCCCGACAGGGAGCAAGCTTTCTTT. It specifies CASSPPDREQAFF.